The 19 T cell receptor beta chains given below trace back to one sample, sequenced in a study of blood T cell repertoires in COVID-19. Assay: immunoSEQ multiplex PCR; the TCRdb copy retains only in-frame clones and omits some. In the table there are about 80,000 clones, around four fifths of which are singletons. The sample consisted of peripheral blood. The receptors originated from an older man with active or convalescent COVID-19.

This clone was found a few times. This chain connects TRBV19 to TRBJ2-6; possibly TRBD2 for D (6 bases). Germline loops: CDR1 LNHDA, CDR2 SQIVND (reference sequence). The CDR3 is 16 amino acids. Trimming removed 9 bases from V and 0 bases from J, with 15 bases in between. The CDR3 region has the DNA TGTGCCAGCGCCGGGAGCCGAGTCTCTGGGGCCAACGTCCTGACTTTC. Its translation is CASAGSRVSGANVLTF.

A few counts support this clone. The V call is TRBV7-2, the J call TRBJ1-5, with TRBD1 matching 7 bases. V was pared by 1 base and J by 7 bases, with 4 bases of the junction left unmatched. Germline V gene data show CDR1 as SGHTA and CDR2 as FQGNSA. The CDR3 runs 14 residues. Here the CDR3 reads CASSLEGGRQPQHF. In DNA, the CDR3 is TGTGCCAGCAGCTTAGAAGGGGGCAGGCAGCCCCAGCATTTT.

The chain uses TRBV5-1 and TRBJ1-1; D gene uncertain. The V gene lost 5 bases and the J gene lost 4 bases, with 12 bases spanning the gap. This CDR3 is 13 amino acids long. Germline CDR1 and CDR2: SGHRS and YFSETQ. CDR3 bases: TGCGCCAGCAGGTGGGGAGAGAGCACTGAAGCTTTCTTT. It codes for CASRWGESTEAFF.

V gene TRBV19 combines with J gene TRBJ1-3; 8 positions agree with TRBD1. Germline V gene lookup returns CDR1 LNHDA and CDR2 SQIVND (reference sequence). The CDR3 has 15 amino acids. V lost 3 bases to trimming and J lost 8 bases; unmatched junction nucleotides: 9. CDR3 sequence (DNA): TGTGCCAGTAGTATCAGACAGGGGACCAAAGACACCATATATTTT. Amino acid sequence: CASSIRQGTKDTIYF.

The chain joins TRBV6-5 to TRBJ1-2; the D gene is possibly TRBD1 (5 bases). The germline V and J ends were trimmed by 2 bases and 13 bases, with 17 bases remaining between them. The CDR3 extends over 13 amino acids. CDR1 is MNHEY, CDR2 SVGAGI, per germline. CDR3: CASSYRLDSPSTF. As DNA, the CDR3 is TGTGCCAGCAGTTACCGCTTAGACAGCCCATCCACCTTC.

The chain uses TRBV5-1 and TRBJ1-5; 9 nucleotides align to TRBD1. Losses at the gene ends were 3 bases for V and 4 bases for J; bases not matched to a gene: 5. The CDR3 has 15 residues. Germline V CDR1 and CDR2: SGHRS, YFSETQ. This CDR3 reads CASSSTGGQNQPQHF. The DNA for the CDR3 is TGCGCCAGCAGCTCGACAGGGGGTCAAAATCAGCCCCAGCATTTT.

The V call is TRBV5-5, the J call TRBJ1-2, with D maybe TRBD1 (6 bases). There are 13 residues in the CDR3. CDR1 SGHKS and CDR2 YYEKEE come from the germline V gene (reference sequence). V was shortened by 4 bases and J by 6 bases, with 13 bases between the two germline ends. CDR3 protein: CASSPRTADGYTF. The CDR3 DNA is TGTGCCAGCAGCCCCCGGACAGCCGATGGCTACACCTTC. Full variable domain (missing parts from reference TRBV5-5 and TRBJ1-2): DAGVTQSPTHLIKTRGQQVTLRCSPISGHKSVSWYQQVLGQGPQFIFQYYEKEERGRGNFPDRFSARQFPNYSSELNVNALLLGDSALYLCASSPRTADGYTFGSGTRLTVV.

The CDR3 reads CASSPMGQGYTEAFF. The CDR3 bases are TGTGCCAGCAGCCCTATGGGACAGGGTTACACTGAAGCTTTCTTT. The rearrangement uses TRBV7-2 and TRBJ1-1, with 9 nucleotides matching TRBD1. The CDR3 has 15 amino acids. The germline CDR1 and CDR2 sequences are SGHTA and FQGNSA. The trim removed 5 bases at V and 3 bases at J, leaving 7 bases unmatched.

A note on this clone: Within the sample, other DNA sequences also encode this same CDR3. The chain is built from TRBV18 and TRBJ1-1; the D gene is possibly TRBD1 (5 bases). V lost 3 bases and J 4 bases, leaving 9 bases between the germline ends. The CDR3 runs to 13 residues. Germline V gives CDR1 KGHSH, CDR2 LQKENI. CDR3: CASSPAGGTEAFF. The CDR3 nucleotides are TGTGCCAGCTCACCGGCGGGGGGCACTGAAGCTTTCTTT. Full variable domain (outside the CDR3, taken from reference TRBV18 and TRBJ1-1): NAGVMQNPRHLVRRRGQEARLRCSPMKGHSHVYWYRQLPEEGLKFMVYLQKENIIDESGMPKERFSAEFPKEGPSILRIQQVVRGDSAAYFCASSPAGGTEAFFGQGTRLTVV.

A remark on this clone: Sequence at one end of the junction differs from germline and may be a read error. V and J are TRBV7-9 and TRBJ2-1; 8 bases map to TRBD2. The germline gives CDR1 SEHNR, CDR2 FQNEAQ (reference sequence). The CDR3 runs to 11 residues. This CDR3 is CASSLVREGLF. CDR3 in DNA: TGTGCCAGCAGCCTCGTCCGGGAGGGCCTCTTC.

Judged by abundance, this clone is medium-sized. V is TRBV4-1 and J is TRBJ2-7; 7 bases align to TRBD2. The junction had 6 bases not matched to a gene; V was cut back by 4 bases and J by 0 bases. Germline V gene lookup returns CDR1 MGHRA and CDR2 YSYEKL. The CDR3 spans 15 residues. The CDR3 coding sequence is TGCGCCAGCAGCCCCTTAGCGGGTAGCTCCTACGAGCAGTACTTC. The encoded protein is CASSPLAGSSYEQYF.

V gene TRBV7-9 combines with J gene TRBJ1-3, with 9 bases lining up with TRBD1. The length of the CDR3 is 18 residues. J gave up 0 bases and V 5 bases, and 11 bases lay outside the gene matches. Germline lookup yields CDR1 SEHNR and CDR2 FQNEAQ (reference sequence). CDR3 in DNA: TGTGCCAGCAGCCGAGGGACAGGGCTCCAAAGCTCTGGAAACACCATATATTTT. Its protein product is CASSRGTGLQSSGNTIYF.

The V gene is TRBV6-5, the J gene TRBJ1-4; D gene unclear. The germline V gene has CDR1 MNHEY and CDR2 SVGAGI. This CDR3 has 12 amino acids. V gave up 6 bases and J gave up 5 bases, with 7 bases separating them. The CDR3 DNA follows: TGTGCCAGCAGGACACAAAATGAAAAACTGTTTTTT. It translates to CASRTQNEKLFF.

This chain links TRBV19 with TRBJ1-2; D is unresolved. CDR3 size: 14 residues. The germline V gene has CDR1 LNHDA and CDR2 SQIVND (reference sequence). With 5 bases removed from V and 4 bases from J, the gap between germline ends came to 14 bases. CDR3 protein: CASSSSFFSYGYTF. The CDR3 DNA is TGTGCCAGTAGTTCCTCTTTCTTCTCCTATGGCTACACCTTC.

This chain joins TRBV7-5 and TRBJ2-7; the table gives TRBD1 as D, unverified against the DNA. TRBV7-5 represents a pseudogene. This CDR3 is built from 18 residues. CDR3 region: CARSLVSLGGTGRYEQYF. As DNA, the CDR3 is TGTGCCAGAAGCTTAGTAAGCCTTGGAGGGACAGGGCGCTACGAGCAGTACTTC.

The chain has TRBV5-4 and TRBJ2-1; D call uncertain. The CDR3 covers 11 residues. In germline, CDR1 is SGHNT, CDR2 YYREEE (reference sequence). The ends were cut back, 1 base at V and 8 bases at J, with 4 bases in the middle. For the CDR3, the DNA is TGTGCCAGCAGCTTGCAGGATGAGCAGTTCTTC. Translated: CASSLQDEQFF.

This chain uses TRBV6-1 with TRBJ1-5; 7 bases fit TRBD1. V shed 2 bases and J 2 bases; nucleotides not matched to a gene: 6. The CDR3 consists of 16 residues. Looked up from germline, CDR1 is MNHNS and CDR2 is SASEGT. The CDR3 bases are TGTGCCAGCAGTGAATTGACAGGGTTGGGCAATCAGCCCCAGCATTTT. It is translated as CASSELTGLGNQPQHF.

The V and J genes are TRBV27 and TRBJ1-5, with 10 positions matching TRBD1. The V segment lost 10 bases and the J segment 1 base; nucleotides outside the gene matches: 4. The CDR3 spans 14 residues. The germline CDR1 and CDR2 sequences are MNHEY and SMNVEV (reference sequence). CDR3 loop: CATGDRGSNQPQHF. CDR3 bases: TGTGCCACCGGGGACAGGGGAAGCAATCAGCCCCAGCATTTT.

The chain links TRBV6-5 to TRBJ1-2, with 7 bases identical to TRBD1. This CDR3 comprises 15 residues. J was trimmed by 3 bases and V by 6 bases; bases with no gene match: 10. Per germline, CDR1 MNHEY and CDR2 SVGAGI. The CDR3 sequence is CASRPGQSFYYGYTF. The CDR3 DNA reads as TGTGCCAGCAGACCGGGACAGTCCTTTTACTATGGCTACACCTTC.